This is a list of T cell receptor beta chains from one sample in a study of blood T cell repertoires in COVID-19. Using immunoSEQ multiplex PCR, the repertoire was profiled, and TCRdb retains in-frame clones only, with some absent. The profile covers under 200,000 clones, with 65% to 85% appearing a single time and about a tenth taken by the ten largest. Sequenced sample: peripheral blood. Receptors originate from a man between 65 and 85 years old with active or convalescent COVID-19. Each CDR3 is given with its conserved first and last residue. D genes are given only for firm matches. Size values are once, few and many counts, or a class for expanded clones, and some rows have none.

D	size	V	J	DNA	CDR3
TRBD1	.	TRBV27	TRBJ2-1	TGTGCCAGCAGTCCGACCGGGACAGGGTCCTACAATGAGCAGTTCTTC	CASSPTGTGSYNEQFF
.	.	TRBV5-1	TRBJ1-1	TGCGCCAGCAGCCGATTGACAGTGAACACTGAAGCTTTCTTT	CASSRLTVNTEAFF
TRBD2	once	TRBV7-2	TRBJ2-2	TGTGCCAGCAGGTCCGGGACTAGCGGGGGGGCCTCCACCGGGGAGCTGTTTTTT	CASRSGTSGGASTGELFF
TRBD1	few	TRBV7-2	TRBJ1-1	TGTGCCAGCAGCTCCGGGACAGGGAACACTGAAGCTTTCTTT	CASSSGTGNTEAFF
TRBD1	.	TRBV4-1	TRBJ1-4	TGCGCCAGCAGCCAAGAAAACCGACAGGGTGGAAAACTGTTTTTT	CASSQENRQGGKLFF
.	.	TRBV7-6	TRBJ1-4	TGTGCCAGCGGCGAGCAGGGGTTCCCTAATGAAAAACTGTTTTTT	CASGEQGFPNEKLFF
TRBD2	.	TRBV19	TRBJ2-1	TGTGCCAGTAGTGGTAGGACTAGCGGGAGATCGGGTGAGCAGTTCTTC	CASSGRTSGRSGEQFF
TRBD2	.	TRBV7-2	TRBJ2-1	TGTGCCAGCAGCTCACGGACTAGCGGGAGGGTCAATGAGCAGTTCTTC	CASSSRTSGRVNEQFF
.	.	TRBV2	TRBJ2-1	TGTGCCAGCAGCTCACAGGGCTTCTCCTACAATGAGCAGTTCTTC	CASSSQGFSYNEQFF
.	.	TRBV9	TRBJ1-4	TGTGCCAGCAGCGTAGTCTCAGGGAATGAAAAACTGTTTTTT	CASSVVSGNEKLFF
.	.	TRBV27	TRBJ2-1	TGTGCCAGCAGCCCCCAAGTAGTGCTCTACAATGAGCAGTTCTTC	CASSPQVVLYNEQFF
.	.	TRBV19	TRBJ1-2	TGTGCCAGTAGTTTGCGGGGGCGCGAATATGGCTACACCTTC	CASSLRGREYGYTF
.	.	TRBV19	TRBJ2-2	TGTGCCAGTAGTATACGCAGGGGATCGGACACCGGGGAGCTGTTTTTT	CASSIRRGSDTGELFF
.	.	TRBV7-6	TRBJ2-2	TGTGCCAGCAGCCCAGGCGGGCACTTGAACACCGGGGAGCTGTTTTTT	CASSPGGHLNTGELFF
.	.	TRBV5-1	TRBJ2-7	TGCGCCAGCAGCTTGGTGGCGGATTACGAGCAGTACTTC	CASSLVADYEQYF
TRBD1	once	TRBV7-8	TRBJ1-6	TGTGCCAGCAGCTTAGGACAGGGAGGTTCACCCCTCCACTTT	CASSLGQGGSPLHF
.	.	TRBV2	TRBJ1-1	TGTGCCAGCGATCAGCGGAACACTGAAGCTTTCTTT	CASDQRNTEAFF
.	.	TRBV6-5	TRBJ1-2	TGTGCCAGCAGTTATCGGGACTATGGCTACACCTTC	CASSYRDYGYTF
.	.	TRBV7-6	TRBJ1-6	TGTGCCAGCAGCTTAGGGGGGGGACGGCCGCTTCGTGGTTCACCCCTCCACTTT	CASSLGGGRPLRGSPLHF
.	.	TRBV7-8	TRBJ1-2	TGTGCCAGCAGCTTAGCAGGCGGAAACTATGGCTACACCTTC	CASSLAGGNYGYTF
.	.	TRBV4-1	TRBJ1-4	TGCGCCAGCAGCCCCCAGACTTGGGGCGCGGTAATAGGGTTAAAACTGTTTTTT	CASSPQTWGAVIGLKLFF
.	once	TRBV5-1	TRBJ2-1	TGCGCCAGCAGCTTAAGGGGCTCGCGGGGTTACAATGAGCAGTTCTTC	CASSLRGSRGYNEQFF
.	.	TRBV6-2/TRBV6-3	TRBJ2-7	TGTGCCAGCAGTTCCCCGTACAGGGTCCACGAGCAGTACTTC	CASSSPYRVHEQYF
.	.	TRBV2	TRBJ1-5	TGTGCCAGCAGTTGGGGGGTCGACAATCAGCCCCAGCATTTT	CASSWGVDNQPQHF
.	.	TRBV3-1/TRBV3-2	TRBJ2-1	TGTGCCAGCAGCGAGGGGGGGGCAGGGTACAATGAGCAGTTCTTC	CASSEGGAGYNEQFF
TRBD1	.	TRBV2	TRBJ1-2	TGTGCCAGCAGTGTGCAGGGGGCAGGAGGCTACACCTTC	CASSVQGAGGYTF
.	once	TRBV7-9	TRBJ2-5	TGTGCCAGCAGCTTAGTGGCTGAGACCCAGTACTTC	CASSLVAETQYF
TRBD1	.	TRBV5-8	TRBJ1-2	TGTGCCAGCAGGTTTACCGGGACAGGCCTCTATGGCTACACCTTC	CASRFTGTGLYGYTF